These 13 T cell receptor beta chains came from one sample sequenced in a study of T cells in Graves' hyperthyroidism and ophthalmopathy. Amplification targeted TCR beta CDR3 regions from RNA transcripts. A first-round RT-PCR of the TCR CDR3 used the HTBI primer set. Each CDR3 protein gets one entry after TCRdb re-called the multiplex PCR reads with MiXCR. The table has around 280,000 distinct CDR3 sequences, approximately 14% seen once; the top ten hold around 8%. Sequencing was done on a sample of blood. These receptors were obtained from a woman aged 40 to 50 with Graves' hyperthyroidism.

Details on this clonotype: An end of the junction does not agree with germline; a read error may underlie this. The chain has TRBV18 and TRBJ1-6; 7 bases are a match to TRBD1. The CDR3 length is 14 residues. The germline CDR1 and CDR2 sequences are KGHSH and LQKENI. DNA for the CDR3: TGTGCCAGCTCGCCACCGGGACAGAATTCACCCCTCCACTTT. Translating gives CASSPPGQNSPLHF.

This chain links TRBV7-9 with TRBJ2-4, with 10 bases lining up with TRBD1. Per germline, CDR1 SEHNR and CDR2 FQNEAQ (reference sequence). The ends lost 4 bases at V and 2 bases at J; junction bases unmatched: 17. This CDR3 spans 20 amino acids. CDR3 protein: CASSSRVGQGGSWPKNIQYF. The CDR3 bases are TGTGCCAGCAGCTCAAGGGTAGGACAGGGGGGATCTTGGCCCAAAAACATTCAGTACTTC.

The genes are TRBV12-3 or TRBV12-4 and TRBJ1-5, with 9 bases fitting TRBD1. The CDR3 length is 17 residues. V trimming: 8 bases; J trimming: 2 bases; junction bases outside the gene matches: 13. CDR3 sequence (DNA): TGTGCCAGCTCTCGTCAGCCGGGACAGGGTGGCAATCAGCCCCAGCATTTT. Amino acid sequence: CASSRQPGQGGNQPQHF.

The V call is TRBV12-3 or TRBV12-4, the J call TRBJ2-1, with TRBD1 matching 11 bases. The CDR3 is 16 residues long. Trimming at V came to 1 base and at J to 9 bases, leaving 8 bases not matched to a gene. CDR3: CASSLGDRGVFGEQFF. The CDR3 coding sequence is TGTGCCAGCAGTTTAGGGGACAGGGGGGTTTTCGGTGAGCAGTTCTTC.

This clonotype has at least ten counts. The chain uses TRBV19 and TRBJ2-5; 7 nucleotides align to TRBD2. J gave up 3 bases and V 5 bases, and 6 bases lay outside the gene matches. The CDR3 is 14 residues long. Per the germline V gene, CDR1 is LNHDA and CDR2 is SQIVND (reference sequence). The CDR3 region is CASSPPGRKETQYF. The CDR3, as DNA: TGTGCCAGTAGTCCTCCCGGGAGGAAAGAGACCCAGTACTTC.

This clonotype was counted ten times or more. A junction boundary mismatches the germline segment, possibly from a read error. The V call is TRBV13, the J call TRBJ1-1; D remains unclear. The CDR3 contains 15 residues. CDR1 PRHDT and CDR2 FYEKMQ come from the germline V gene (reference sequence). This chain's CDR3 is CASSFYRALNAEAFF. The CDR3 DNA sequence: TGTGCCAGCAGCTTCTATAGGGCCTTGAACGCTGAAGCTTTCTTT.

V usage is TRBV27 and J usage is TRBJ2-3, with 8 bases identical to TRBD1. This CDR3 is 15 amino acids long. The germline V gene has CDR1 MNHEY and CDR2 SMNVEV (reference sequence). Trimming at V came to 3 bases and at J to 4 bases, leaving 6 bases not matched to a gene. CDR3 nucleotides: TGTGCCAGCAGTTTCGGGACAGGAGGACCAGATACGCAGTATTTT. Translating it yields CASSFGTGGPDTQYF.

This clonotype was picked up a small number of times. A single base separates this from a much larger clone, so it may be a read error. The chain is built from TRBV28 and TRBJ1-4; 10 bases are a match to TRBD1. Germline CDR1 is MDHEN and CDR2 is SYDVKM. The length of the CDR3 is 14 residues. Here the CDR3 reads CASSTRQGAEKLLF. CDR3 bases: TGTGCCAGCAGTACTCGACAGGGGGCTGAAAAACTGCTTTTT.

This clonotype was observed many times. The chain has TRBV10-1 and TRBJ2-3; tentatively, D is TRBD2 (5 bases). The CDR3 totals 16 residues. The germline V gene encodes CDR1 WNHNN and CDR2 SYGVQD (reference sequence). V lost 0 bases and J lost 2, with 12 bases in between. Here the CDR3 DNA reads TGCGCCAGCAGTGAGTCGACGACGGGATTCACAGATACGCAGTATTTT. It yields the protein CASSESTTGFTDTQYF.

In its sample, this clonotype was seen once. One base away lies a much larger clone, so this may be a sequencing read error. The chain couples TRBV7-2 to TRBJ1-5; maybe TRBD1 (6 bases). The CDR3 totals 17 residues. V shed 1 base and J shed 2 bases, with 15 bases lying between them. Germline lookup yields CDR1 SGHTA and CDR2 FQGNSA. The CDR3 region is CASSLEGGAGGNQPQHF. In DNA, the CDR3 is TGTGCCAGCAGCTTAGAGGGGGGGGCCGGGGGCAATCAGCCCCAGCATTTT. The whole variable domain, filled in from reference TRBV7-2 and TRBJ1-5, reads GAGVSQSPSNKVTEKGKDVELRCDPISGHTALYWYRQSLGQGLEFLIYFQGNSAPDKSGLPSDRFSAERTGGSVSTLTIQRTQQEDSAVYLCASSLEGGAGGNQPQHFGDGTRLSIL.

Comment on this clonotype: Its ends do not fully match the called genes, so a read error is possible. The chain couples TRBV18 to TRBJ1-1; 9 bases are a match to TRBD1. This CDR3 is 14 amino acids long. Germline CDR1 is KGHSH and CDR2 is LQKENI. The CDR3 reads CASSPSGQGTELIF. CDR3 coding DNA: TGTGCCAGCTCACCCTCCGGACAGGGGACTGAGTTAATCTTT. The whole variable domain, filled in from reference TRBV18 and TRBJ1-1, reads NAGVMQNPRHLVRRRGQEARLRCSPMKGHSHVYWYRQLPEEGLKFMVYLQKENIIDESGMPKERFSAEFPKEGPSILRIQQVVRGDSAAYFCASSPSGQGTELIFGQGTRLTVV.

In its sample, this clonotype was seen many times. Sequence at one end of the junction differs from germline and may be a read error. The chain carries TRBV6-1 and TRBJ1-1, with a tentative D call TRBD1 (6 bases). The CDR3 is 13 amino acids. CDR1 is MNHNS, CDR2 SASEGT, per germline. CDR3 amino acids: CTSWWTDGTEAFF. As DNA, the CDR3 is TGTACCAGCTGGTGGACAGATGGGACTGAAGCTTTCTTT.

This clonotype has ten or more counts. This rearrangement joins TRBV24-1 to TRBJ1-5; D remains unclear. Deletions cut 3 bases from V and 6 bases from J, with 17 bases between. This CDR3 has 16 residues. Germline loops: CDR1 KGHDR, CDR2 SFDVKD. The CDR3 here is CATSDPGEGRGQPQHF. In nucleotides, the CDR3 is TGTGCCACCAGTGATCCCGGGGAGGGAAGAGGTCAGCCCCAGCATTTT.